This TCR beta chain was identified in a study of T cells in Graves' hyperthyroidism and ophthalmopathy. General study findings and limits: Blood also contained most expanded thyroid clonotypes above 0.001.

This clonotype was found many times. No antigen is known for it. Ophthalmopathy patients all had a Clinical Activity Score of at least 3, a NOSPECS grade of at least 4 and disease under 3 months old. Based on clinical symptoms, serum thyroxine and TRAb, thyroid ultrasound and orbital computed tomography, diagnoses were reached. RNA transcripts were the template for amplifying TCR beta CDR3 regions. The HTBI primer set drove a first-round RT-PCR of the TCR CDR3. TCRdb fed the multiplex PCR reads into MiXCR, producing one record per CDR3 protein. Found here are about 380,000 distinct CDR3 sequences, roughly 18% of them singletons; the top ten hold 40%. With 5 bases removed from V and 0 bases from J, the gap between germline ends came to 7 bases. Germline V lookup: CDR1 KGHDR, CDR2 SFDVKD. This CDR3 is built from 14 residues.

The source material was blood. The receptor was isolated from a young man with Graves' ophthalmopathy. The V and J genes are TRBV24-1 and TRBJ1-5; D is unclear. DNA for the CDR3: TGTGCCACCAGTGCCAGGAGTAGCAATCAGCCCCAGCATTTT. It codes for CATSARSSNQPQHF.